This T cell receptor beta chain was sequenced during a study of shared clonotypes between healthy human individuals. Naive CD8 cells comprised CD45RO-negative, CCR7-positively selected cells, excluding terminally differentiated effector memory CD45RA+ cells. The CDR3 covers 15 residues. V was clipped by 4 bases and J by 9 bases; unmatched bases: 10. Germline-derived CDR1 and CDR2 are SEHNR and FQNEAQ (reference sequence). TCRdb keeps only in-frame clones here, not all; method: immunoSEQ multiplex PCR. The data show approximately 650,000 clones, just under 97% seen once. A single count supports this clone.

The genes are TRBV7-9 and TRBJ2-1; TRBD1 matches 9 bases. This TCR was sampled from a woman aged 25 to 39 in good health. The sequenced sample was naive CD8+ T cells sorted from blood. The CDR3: CASSSTGQGAVEQFF. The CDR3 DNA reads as TGTGCCAGCAGCTCTACGGGACAGGGAGCGGTTGAGCAGTTCTTC.